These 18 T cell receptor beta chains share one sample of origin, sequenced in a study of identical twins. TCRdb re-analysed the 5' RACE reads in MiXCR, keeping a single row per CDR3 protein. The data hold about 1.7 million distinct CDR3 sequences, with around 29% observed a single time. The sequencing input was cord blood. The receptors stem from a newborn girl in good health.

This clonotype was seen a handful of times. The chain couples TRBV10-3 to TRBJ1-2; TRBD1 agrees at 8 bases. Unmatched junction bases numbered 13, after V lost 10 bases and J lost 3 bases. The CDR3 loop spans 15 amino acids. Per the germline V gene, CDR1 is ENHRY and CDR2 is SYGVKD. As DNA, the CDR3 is TGTGCCACATGGGAAGGACAGGGCGGCGACTATGGCTACACCTTC. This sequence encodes CATWEGQGGDYGYTF.

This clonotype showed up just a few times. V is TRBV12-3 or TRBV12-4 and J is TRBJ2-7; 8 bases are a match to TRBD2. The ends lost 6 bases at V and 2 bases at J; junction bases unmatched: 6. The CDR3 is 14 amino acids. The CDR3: CASSKSGGAYEQYF. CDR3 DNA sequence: TGTGCCAGCAGCAAGAGCGGGGGTGCCTACGAGCAGTACTTC.

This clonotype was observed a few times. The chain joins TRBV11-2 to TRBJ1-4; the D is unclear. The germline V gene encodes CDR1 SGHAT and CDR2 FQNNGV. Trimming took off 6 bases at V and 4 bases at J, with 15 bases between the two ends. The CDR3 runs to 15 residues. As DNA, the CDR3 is TGTGCCAGCAGGGGCATTGGGAGCCATAATGAAAAACTGTTTTTT. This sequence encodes CASRGIGSHNEKLFF.

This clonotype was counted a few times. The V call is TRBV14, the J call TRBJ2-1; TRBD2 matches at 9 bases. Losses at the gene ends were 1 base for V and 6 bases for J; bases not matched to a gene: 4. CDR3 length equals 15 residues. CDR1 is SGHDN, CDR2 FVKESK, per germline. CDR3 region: CASSQVTSGRNEQFF. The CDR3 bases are TGTGCCAGCAGCCAAGTCACTAGCGGGCGCAATGAGCAGTTCTTC.

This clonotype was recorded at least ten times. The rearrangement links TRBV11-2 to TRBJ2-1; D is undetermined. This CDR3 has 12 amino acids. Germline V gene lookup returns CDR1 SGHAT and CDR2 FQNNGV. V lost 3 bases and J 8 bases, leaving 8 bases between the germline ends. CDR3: CASSLGSYEQFF. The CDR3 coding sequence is TGTGCCAGCAGCTTGGGTAGCTATGAGCAGTTCTTC.

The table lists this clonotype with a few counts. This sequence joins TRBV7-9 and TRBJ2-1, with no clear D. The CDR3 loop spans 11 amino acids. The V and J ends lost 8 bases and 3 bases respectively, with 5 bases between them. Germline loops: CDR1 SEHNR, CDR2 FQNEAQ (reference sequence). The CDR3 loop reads CASPYYNEQFF. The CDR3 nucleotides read TGTGCCAGCCCCTACTACAATGAGCAGTTCTTC.

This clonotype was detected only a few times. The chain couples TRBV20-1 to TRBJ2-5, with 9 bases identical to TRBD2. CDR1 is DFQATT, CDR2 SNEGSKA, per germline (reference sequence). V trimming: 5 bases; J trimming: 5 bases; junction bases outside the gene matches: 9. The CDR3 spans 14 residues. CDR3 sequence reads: CSAWSRGGAETQYF. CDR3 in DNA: TGCAGTGCTTGGTCGCGGGGGGGCGCGGAGACCCAGTACTTC.

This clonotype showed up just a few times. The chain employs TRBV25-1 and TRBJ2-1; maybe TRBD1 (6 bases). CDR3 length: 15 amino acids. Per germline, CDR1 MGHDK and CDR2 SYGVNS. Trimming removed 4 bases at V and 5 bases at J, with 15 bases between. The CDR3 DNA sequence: TGTGCCAGCAGTGGCCTAAGGGGGAGAAACAATGAGCAGTTCTTC. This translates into CASSGLRGRNNEQFF. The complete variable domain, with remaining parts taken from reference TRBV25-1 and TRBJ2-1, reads EADIYQTPRYLVIGTGKKITLECSQTMGHDKMYWYQQDPGMELHLIHYSYGVNSTEKGDLSSESTVSRIRTEHFPLTLESARPSHTSQYLCASSGLRGRNNEQFFGPGTRLTVL.

The CDR3 bases are TGTGCCAGCAGCTTTGGTGGACAGGTCGGGTATGGTGAGCAGTACTTC. It encodes CASSFGGQVGYGEQYF. The chain recombines TRBV7-2 with TRBJ2-4; 7 bases agree with TRBD1. The junction had 18 bases not matched to a gene; V was cut back by 3 bases and J by 13 bases. Germline CDR1 reads SGHTA; CDR2 reads FQGNSA. The CDR3 has 16 residues.

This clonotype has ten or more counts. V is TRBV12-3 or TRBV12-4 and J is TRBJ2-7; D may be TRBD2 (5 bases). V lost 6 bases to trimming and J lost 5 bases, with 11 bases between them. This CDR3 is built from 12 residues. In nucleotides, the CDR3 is TGTGCCAGCAGCTTCGACTACCACGAGCAGTACTTC. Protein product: CASSFDYHEQYF.

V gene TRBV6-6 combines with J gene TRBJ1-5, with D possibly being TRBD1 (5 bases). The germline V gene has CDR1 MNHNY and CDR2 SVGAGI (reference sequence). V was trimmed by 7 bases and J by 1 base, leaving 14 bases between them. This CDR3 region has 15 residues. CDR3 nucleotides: TGTGCCAGCACCCACCTGGGGGGGAGCAATCAGCCCCAGCATTTT. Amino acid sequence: CASTHLGGSNQPQHF.

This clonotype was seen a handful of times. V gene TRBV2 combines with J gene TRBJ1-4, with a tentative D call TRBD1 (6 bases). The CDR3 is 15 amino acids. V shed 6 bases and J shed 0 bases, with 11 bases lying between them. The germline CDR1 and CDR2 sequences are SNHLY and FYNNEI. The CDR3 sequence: CASSWTAPTNEKLFF. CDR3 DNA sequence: TGTGCCAGCAGCTGGACAGCCCCAACTAATGAAAAACTGTTTTTT.

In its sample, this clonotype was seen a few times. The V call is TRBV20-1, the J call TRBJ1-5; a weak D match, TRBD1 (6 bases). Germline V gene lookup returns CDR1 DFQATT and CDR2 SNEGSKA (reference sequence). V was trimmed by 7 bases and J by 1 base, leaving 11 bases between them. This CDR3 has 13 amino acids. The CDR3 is CSVYTGSNQPQHF. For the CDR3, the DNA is TGCAGTGTCTATACAGGGAGCAATCAGCCCCAGCATTTT.

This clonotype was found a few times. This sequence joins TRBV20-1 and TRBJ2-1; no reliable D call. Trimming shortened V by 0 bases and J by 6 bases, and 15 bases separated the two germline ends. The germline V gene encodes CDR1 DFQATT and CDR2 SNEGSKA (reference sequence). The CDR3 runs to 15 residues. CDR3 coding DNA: TGCAGTGCTAGAGATATAATAGCCAGTTCCAATGAGCAGTTCTTC. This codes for CSARDIIASSNEQFF.

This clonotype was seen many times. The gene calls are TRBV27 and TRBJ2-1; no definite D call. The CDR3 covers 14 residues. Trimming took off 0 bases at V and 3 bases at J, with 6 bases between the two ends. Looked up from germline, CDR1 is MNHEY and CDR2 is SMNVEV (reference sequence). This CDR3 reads CASSLSLNYNEQFF. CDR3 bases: TGTGCCAGCAGTTTATCCCTCAACTACAATGAGCAGTTCTTC.

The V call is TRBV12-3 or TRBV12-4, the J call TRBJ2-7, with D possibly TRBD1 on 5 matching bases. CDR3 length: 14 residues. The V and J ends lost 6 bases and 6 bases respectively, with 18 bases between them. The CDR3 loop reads CASSRGPVTAEQYF. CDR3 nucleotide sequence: TGTGCCAGCAGCCGTGGCCCCGTGACAGCCGAGCAGTACTTC.

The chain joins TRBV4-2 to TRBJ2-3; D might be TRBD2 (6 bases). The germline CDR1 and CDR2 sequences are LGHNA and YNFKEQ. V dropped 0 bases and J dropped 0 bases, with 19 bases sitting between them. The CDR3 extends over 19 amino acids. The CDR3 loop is CASSQEVIWLAMSTDTQYF. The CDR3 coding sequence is TGTGCCAGCAGCCAAGAGGTAATATGGCTAGCGATGAGCACAGATACGCAGTATTTT.

The CDR3 loop reads CASSLAPRTGGYNSPLHF. The CDR3 nucleotides read TGCGCCAGCAGCTTGGCCCCCCGGACAGGGGGCTATAATTCACCCCTCCACTTT. The chain uses TRBV5-1 and TRBJ1-6, with TRBD1 matching over 10 bases. V was pared by 0 bases and J by 3 bases, with 6 bases of the junction left unmatched. Germline CDR1 reads SGHRS; CDR2 reads YFSETQ. The CDR3 contains 18 residues. The whole variable domain, filled in from reference TRBV5-1 and TRBJ1-6, reads KAGVTQTPRYLIKTRGQQVTLSCSPISGHRSVSWYQQTPGQGLQFLFEYFSETQRNKGNFPGRFSGRQFSNSRSEMNVSTLELGDSALYLCASSLAPRTGGYNSPLHFGNGTRLTVT.